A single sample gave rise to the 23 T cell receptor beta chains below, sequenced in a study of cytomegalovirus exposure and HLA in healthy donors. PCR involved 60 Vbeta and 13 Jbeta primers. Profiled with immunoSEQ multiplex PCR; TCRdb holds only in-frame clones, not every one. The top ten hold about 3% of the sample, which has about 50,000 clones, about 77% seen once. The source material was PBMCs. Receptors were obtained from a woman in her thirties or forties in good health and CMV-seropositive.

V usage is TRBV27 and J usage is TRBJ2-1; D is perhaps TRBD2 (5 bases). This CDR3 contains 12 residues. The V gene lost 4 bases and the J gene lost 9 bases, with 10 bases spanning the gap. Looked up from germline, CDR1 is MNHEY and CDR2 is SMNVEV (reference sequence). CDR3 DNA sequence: TGTGCCAGCAGTTCTCGCCGGGGTGAGCAGTTCTTC. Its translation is CASSSRRGEQFF.

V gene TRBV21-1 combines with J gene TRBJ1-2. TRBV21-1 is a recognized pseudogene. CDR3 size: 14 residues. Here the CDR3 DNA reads TGTGCCACAACGAGGGGGGGGCGCGACTATGGCTACACCTTC. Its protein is CATTRGGRDYGYTF.

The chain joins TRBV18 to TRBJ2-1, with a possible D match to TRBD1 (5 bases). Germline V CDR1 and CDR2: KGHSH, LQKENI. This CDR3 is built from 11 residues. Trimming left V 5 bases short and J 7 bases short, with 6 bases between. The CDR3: CASSRGNEQFF. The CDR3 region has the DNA TGTGCCAGCTCAAGGGGAAATGAGCAGTTCTTC.

The chain's CDR3 is CASSRPGEKLFF. The CDR3 DNA follows: TGTGCCAGCAGTCGACCCGGGGAAAAACTGTTTTTT. The chain links TRBV6-6 to TRBJ1-4; unclear D gene. Trimming removed 5 bases from V and 8 bases from J, with 9 bases in between. The CDR3 consists of 12 residues. Germline V gene sequence: CDR1 MNHNY, CDR2 SVGAGI (reference sequence).

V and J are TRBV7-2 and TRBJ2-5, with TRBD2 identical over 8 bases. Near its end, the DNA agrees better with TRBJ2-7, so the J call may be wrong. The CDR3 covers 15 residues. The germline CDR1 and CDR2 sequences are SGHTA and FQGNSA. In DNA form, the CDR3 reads TGTGCCAGCAGCTTAGAGGCGGGAGGTCAGTACGAGCAGTACTTC. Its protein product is CASSLEAGGQYEQYF.

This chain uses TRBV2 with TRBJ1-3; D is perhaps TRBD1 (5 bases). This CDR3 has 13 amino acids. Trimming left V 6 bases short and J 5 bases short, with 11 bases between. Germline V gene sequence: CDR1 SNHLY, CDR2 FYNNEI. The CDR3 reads CASRIDSRNTIYF. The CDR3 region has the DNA TGTGCCAGCAGAATTGACAGCCGAAACACCATATATTTT.

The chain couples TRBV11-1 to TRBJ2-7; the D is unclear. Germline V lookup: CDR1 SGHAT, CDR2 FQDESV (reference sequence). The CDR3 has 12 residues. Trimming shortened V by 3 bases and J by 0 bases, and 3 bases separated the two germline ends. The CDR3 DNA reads TGTGCCAGCAGCTTCCACTCCTACGAGCAGTACTTC. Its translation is CASSFHSYEQYF.

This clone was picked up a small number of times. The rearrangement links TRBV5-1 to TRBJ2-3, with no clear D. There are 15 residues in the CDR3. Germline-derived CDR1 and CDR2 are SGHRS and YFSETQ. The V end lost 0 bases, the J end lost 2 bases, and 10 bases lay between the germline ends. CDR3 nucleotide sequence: TGCGCCAGCAGCTTGGCAAGCGCCCTCACAGATACGCAGTATTTT. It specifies CASSLASALTDTQYF.

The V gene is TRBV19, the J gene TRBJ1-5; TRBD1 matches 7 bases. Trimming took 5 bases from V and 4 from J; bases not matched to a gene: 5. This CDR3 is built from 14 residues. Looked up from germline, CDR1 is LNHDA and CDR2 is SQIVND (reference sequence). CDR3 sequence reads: CASSPRQGNQPQHF. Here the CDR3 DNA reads TGTGCCAGTAGTCCCCGACAGGGTAATCAGCCCCAGCATTTT.

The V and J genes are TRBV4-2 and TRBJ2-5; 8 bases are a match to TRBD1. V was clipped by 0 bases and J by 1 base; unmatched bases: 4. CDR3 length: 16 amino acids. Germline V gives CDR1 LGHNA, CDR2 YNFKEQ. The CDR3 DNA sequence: TGTGCCAGCAGCCAAGAGGACAGGGAGGTCCAAGAGACCCAGTACTTC. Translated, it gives CASSQEDREVQETQYF.

The CDR3 bases are TGTGCCAGCTCACTCGACCGGGGGAAAGAGACCCAGTACTTC. This gives the protein CASSLDRGKETQYF. This rearrangement joins TRBV18 to TRBJ2-5, with D possibly being TRBD2 (6 bases). The CDR3 is made up of 14 amino acids. Trimming took 4 bases from V and 3 from J, leaving 12 bases between them. Germline V gene lookup returns CDR1 KGHSH and CDR2 LQKENI.

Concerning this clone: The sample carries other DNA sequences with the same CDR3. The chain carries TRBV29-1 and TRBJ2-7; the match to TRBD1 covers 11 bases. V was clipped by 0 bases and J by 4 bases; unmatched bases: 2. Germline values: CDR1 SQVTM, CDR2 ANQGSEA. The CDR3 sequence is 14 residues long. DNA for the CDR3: TGCAGCGTTGAAGAAGGGGACAGGGGGTACGAGCAGTACTTC. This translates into CSVEEGDRGYEQYF.

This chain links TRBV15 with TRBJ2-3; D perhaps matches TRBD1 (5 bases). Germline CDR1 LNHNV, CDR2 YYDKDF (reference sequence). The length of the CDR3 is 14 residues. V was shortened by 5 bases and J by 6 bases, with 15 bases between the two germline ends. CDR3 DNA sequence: TGTGCCACCAGCCTACCTAGGGGTTCGGATACGCAGTATTTT. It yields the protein CATSLPRGSDTQYF.

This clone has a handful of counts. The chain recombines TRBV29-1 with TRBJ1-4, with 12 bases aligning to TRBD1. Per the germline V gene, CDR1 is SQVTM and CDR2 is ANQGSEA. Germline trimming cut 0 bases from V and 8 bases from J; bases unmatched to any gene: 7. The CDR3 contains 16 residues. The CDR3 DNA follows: TGCAGCGTTGAAGAATGGGGGGACAGGGGGCGCGAAAAACTGTTTTTT. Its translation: CSVEEWGDRGREKLFF.

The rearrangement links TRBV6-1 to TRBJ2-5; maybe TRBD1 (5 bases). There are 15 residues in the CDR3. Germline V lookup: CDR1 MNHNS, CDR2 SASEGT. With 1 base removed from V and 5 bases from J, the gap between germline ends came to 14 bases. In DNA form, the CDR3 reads TGTGCCAGCAGTGAAGTCGGCAGGGTGGGCGAGACCCAGTACTTC. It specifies CASSEVGRVGETQYF.

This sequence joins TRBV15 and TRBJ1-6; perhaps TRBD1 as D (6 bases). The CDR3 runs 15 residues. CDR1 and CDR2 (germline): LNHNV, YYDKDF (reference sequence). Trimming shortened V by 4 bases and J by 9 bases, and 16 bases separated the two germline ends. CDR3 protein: CATSTSRGGTSPLHF. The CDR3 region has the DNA TGTGCCACCAGCACATCAAGAGGGGGTACTTCACCCCTCCACTTT.

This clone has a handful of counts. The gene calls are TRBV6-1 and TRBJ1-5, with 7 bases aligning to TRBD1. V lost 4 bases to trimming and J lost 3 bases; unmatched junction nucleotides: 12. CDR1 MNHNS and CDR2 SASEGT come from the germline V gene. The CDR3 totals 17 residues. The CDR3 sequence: CASSAGGTVPPNQPQHF. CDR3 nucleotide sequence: TGTGCCAGCAGTGCGGGGGGGACAGTCCCACCCAATCAGCCCCAGCATTTT.

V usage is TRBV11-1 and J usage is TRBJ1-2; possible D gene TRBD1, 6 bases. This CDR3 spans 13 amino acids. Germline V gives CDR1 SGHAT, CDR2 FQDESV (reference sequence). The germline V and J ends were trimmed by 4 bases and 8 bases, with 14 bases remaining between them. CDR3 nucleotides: TGTGCCAGCAGCTCAAGTGACAGGCGAGGCTACACCTTC. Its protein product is CASSSSDRRGYTF.

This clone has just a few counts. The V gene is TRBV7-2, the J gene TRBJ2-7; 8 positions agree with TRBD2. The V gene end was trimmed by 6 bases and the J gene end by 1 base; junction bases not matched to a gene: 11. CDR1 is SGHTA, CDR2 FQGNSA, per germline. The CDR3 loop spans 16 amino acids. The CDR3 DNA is TGTGCCAGCAGTTCCGGGGGGGCAGGGATATCCTACGAGCAGTACTTC. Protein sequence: CASSSGGAGISYEQYF. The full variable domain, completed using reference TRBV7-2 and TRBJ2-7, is GAGVSQSPSNKVTEKGKDVELRCDPISGHTALYWYRQSLGQGLEFLIYFQGNSAPDKSGLPSDRFSAERTGGSVSTLTIQRTQQEDSAVYLCASSSGGAGISYEQYFGPGTRLTVT.

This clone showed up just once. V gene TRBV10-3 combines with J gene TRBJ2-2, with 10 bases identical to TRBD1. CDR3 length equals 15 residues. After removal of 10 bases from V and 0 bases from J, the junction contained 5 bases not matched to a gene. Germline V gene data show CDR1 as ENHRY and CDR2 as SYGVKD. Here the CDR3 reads CATGQGVTNTGELFF. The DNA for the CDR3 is TGTGCCACCGGACAGGGGGTTACGAACACCGGGGAGCTGTTTTTT.

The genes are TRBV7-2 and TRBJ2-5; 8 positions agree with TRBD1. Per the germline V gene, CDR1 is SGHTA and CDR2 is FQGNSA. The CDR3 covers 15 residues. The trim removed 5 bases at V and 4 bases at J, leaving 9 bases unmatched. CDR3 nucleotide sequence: TGTGCCAGCAGCCCCCGGGGACAGGTGATAGAGACCCAGTACTTC. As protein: CASSPRGQVIETQYF.

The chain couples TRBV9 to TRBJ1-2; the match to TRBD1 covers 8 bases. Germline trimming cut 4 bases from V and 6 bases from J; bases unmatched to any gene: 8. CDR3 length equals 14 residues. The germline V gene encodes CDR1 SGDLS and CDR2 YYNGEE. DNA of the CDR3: TGTGCCAGCAGCTCCCGACAGGGGCTCGATGGCTACACCTTC. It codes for CASSSRQGLDGYTF. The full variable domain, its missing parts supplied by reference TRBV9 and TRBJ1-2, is DSGVTQTPKHLITATGQRVTLRCSPRSGDLSVYWYQQSLDQGLQFLIQYYNGEERAKGNILERFSAQQFPDLHSELNLSSLELGDSALYFCASSSRQGLDGYTFGSGTRLTVV.

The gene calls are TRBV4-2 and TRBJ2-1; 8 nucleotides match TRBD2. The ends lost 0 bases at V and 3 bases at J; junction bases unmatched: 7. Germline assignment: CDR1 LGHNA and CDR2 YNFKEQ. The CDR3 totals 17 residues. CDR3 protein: CASSQDRTGGDYNEQFF. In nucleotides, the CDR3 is TGTGCCAGCAGCCAAGATCGTACGGGGGGGGACTACAATGAGCAGTTCTTC.